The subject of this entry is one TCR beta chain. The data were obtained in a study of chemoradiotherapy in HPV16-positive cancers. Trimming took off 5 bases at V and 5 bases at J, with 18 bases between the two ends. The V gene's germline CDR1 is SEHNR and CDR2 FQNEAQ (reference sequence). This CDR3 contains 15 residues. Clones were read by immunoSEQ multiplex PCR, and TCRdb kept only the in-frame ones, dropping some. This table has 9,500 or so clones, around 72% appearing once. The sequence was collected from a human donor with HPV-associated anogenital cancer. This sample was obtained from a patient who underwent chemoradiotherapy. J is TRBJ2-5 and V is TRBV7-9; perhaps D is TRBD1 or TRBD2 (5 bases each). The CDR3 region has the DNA TGTGCCAGCAGCCCCCCCGGGGCCCTGAGGGAGACCCAGTACTTC. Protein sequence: CASSPPGALRETQYF.